Each of the 29 T cell receptor beta chains below was sequenced from the same sample in a study of T cell responses to AZD1222 COVID-19 vaccine. Clones were read by immunoSEQ multiplex PCR, and TCRdb kept only the in-frame ones, dropping some. This table holds around 150,000 clones, roughly 90% found once. Sequenced material: peripheral blood, taken 28 days after the second AZD1222 dose. The receptors were sampled from an adult who received the AZD1222 COVID-19 vaccine.

The rearrangement links TRBV6-5 to TRBJ2-5; D not certain. V shed 7 bases and J shed 4 bases, with 10 bases lying between them. CDR1 is MNHEY, CDR2 SVGAGI, per germline. The CDR3 covers 12 residues. The chain's CDR3 is CASTTRGETQYF. The CDR3 DNA reads as TGTGCCAGCACGACGCGCGGAGAGACCCAGTACTTC.

The V and J genes are TRBV7-9 and TRBJ2-1; D might be TRBD1 or TRBD2, each matching 6 bases. The V end was cut by 0 bases, the J end by 8 bases, with 11 bases between. The CDR3 has 14 residues. Looked up from germline, CDR1 is SEHNR and CDR2 is FQNEAQ (reference sequence). CDR3 in amino acids: CASSLAGGRYEQFF. As DNA, the CDR3 is TGTGCCAGCAGCTTAGCGGGGGGCCGGTATGAGCAGTTCTTC.

V usage is TRBV12-3 or TRBV12-4 and J usage is TRBJ1-1, with 8 nucleotides matching TRBD1. The CDR3 is 12 amino acids. Trimming cost V 6 bases and J 11 bases; bases outside gene matches: 8. The CDR3 region is CASSITGGKAFF. The CDR3 region has the DNA TGTGCCAGCAGCATAACAGGGGGTAAGGCTTTCTTT.

The J gene is TRBJ1-6, the V gene TRBV13; a weak D match, TRBD1 (5 bases). Germline V gene data show CDR1 as PRHDT and CDR2 as FYEKMQ (reference sequence). This CDR3 spans 16 amino acids. The V gene lost 7 bases and the J gene lost 6 bases, with 19 bases spanning the gap. The CDR3 sequence is CASTLSTGVGNSPLHF. The CDR3 bases are TGTGCCAGCACACTTTCCACAGGAGTCGGTAATTCACCCCTCCACTTT.

The gene calls are TRBV18 and TRBJ2-1, with 8 positions matching TRBD1. Trimming cost V 4 bases and J 7 bases; bases outside gene matches: 9. From germline, CDR1 is KGHSH and CDR2 LQKENI. The CDR3 spans 15 residues. The CDR3 DNA is TGTGCCAGCTCACTCGGACAGGGAGGTTGGAATGAGCAGTTCTTC. Translated, it gives CASSLGQGGWNEQFF. Together with reference TRBV18 and TRBJ2-1, the CDR3 gives the full variable domain: NAGVMQNPRHLVRRRGQEARLRCSPMKGHSHVYWYRQLPEEGLKFMVYLQKENIIDESGMPKERFSAEFPKEGPSILRIQQVVRGDSAAYFCASSLGQGGWNEQFFGPGTRLTVL.

V gene TRBV6-5 combines with J gene TRBJ1-6; D is unclear. Germline V lookup: CDR1 MNHEY, CDR2 SVGAGI. CDR3 length: 14 amino acids. V lost 2 bases to trimming and J lost 9 bases, with 11 bases between them. The CDR3 reads CASSYVGRPSPLHF. Written as DNA, the CDR3 is TGTGCCAGCAGTTACGTCGGAAGGCCTTCACCCCTCCACTTT.

The CDR3 protein is CASTSRGLGYTF. The CDR3 region has the DNA TGTGCCAGCACGTCGCGGGGGCTGGGCTACACCTTC. The genes are TRBV5-5 and TRBJ1-2; weak D call: TRBD1 (6 bases). Germline loops: CDR1 SGHKS, CDR2 YYEKEE (reference sequence). V was trimmed by 6 bases and J by 8 bases, leaving 14 bases between them. This CDR3 has 12 amino acids.

The chain combines TRBV6-5 with TRBJ1-1, with D perhaps TRBD1 (6 bases). Germline V gene sequence: CDR1 MNHEY, CDR2 SVGAGI. This CDR3 region has 12 residues. Trimming stripped 6 bases from V and 7 bases from J, with 12 bases between. The CDR3 bases are TGTGCCAGCAGGTCAGGGGTGGGTGAAGCTTTCTTT. Its protein is CASRSGVGEAFF.

The chain joins TRBV6-5 to TRBJ1-6; D not resolved. This CDR3 is built from 15 residues. The ends were cut back, 0 bases at V and 13 bases at J, with 16 bases in the middle. Germline assignment: CDR1 MNHEY and CDR2 SVGAGI. The CDR3 DNA is TGTGCCAGCAGTTACTCGATCAGAGGGCGACTGCCCCTCCACTTT. Residues: CASSYSIRGRLPLHF.

This clone was picked up one time. V gene TRBV30 combines with J gene TRBJ1-6, with a weak D call TRBD1 (5 bases). V was pared by 2 bases and J by 10 bases, with 15 bases between. Germline-derived CDR1 and CDR2 are GTSNPN and SVGIG (reference sequence). This CDR3 is built from 14 residues. CDR3 bases: TGTGCCTGGAGTCGAGGGGAGATTAGCTCACCCCTCCACTTT. Protein: CAWSRGEISSPLHF.

This chain links TRBV30 with TRBJ2-7; D tentatively fits TRBD1 or TRBD2 (5 bases each). The V gene's germline CDR1 is GTSNPN and CDR2 SVGIG (reference sequence). Trimming shortened V by 4 bases and J by 2 bases, and 12 bases separated the two germline ends. The CDR3 has 13 residues. In DNA, the CDR3 is TGTGCCTGGAACGCCGGGGACCCCTACGAGCAGTACTTC. The encoded protein is CAWNAGDPYEQYF.

The CDR3 DNA reads TGCAGCGGGTCAGCCACTGAAGCTTTCTTT. Translated: CSGSATEAFF. The chain carries TRBV29-1 and TRBJ1-1; D remains unclear. Per germline, CDR1 SQVTM and CDR2 ANQGSEA. The CDR3 consists of 10 residues. Trimming pared 7 bases from V and 4 bases from J, leaving 7 bases between.

The V call is TRBV11-2, the J call TRBJ2-2, with 15 bases that match TRBD2. This CDR3 has 17 amino acids. CDR1 SGHAT and CDR2 FQNNGV come from the germline V gene. V lost 9 bases to trimming and J lost 4 bases; unmatched junction nucleotides: 9. This CDR3 reads CASTGLAGGWSTGELFF. CDR3 coding DNA: TGTGCCAGTACCGGACTAGCGGGGGGGTGGAGCACCGGGGAGCTGTTTTTT.

This chain connects TRBV18 to TRBJ1-1; D is possibly TRBD1 (5 bases). The V end lost 3 bases, the J end lost 5 bases, and 13 bases lay between the germline ends. CDR1 is KGHSH, CDR2 LQKENI, per germline. The CDR3 runs to 14 residues. CDR3 DNA: TGTGCCAGCTCACCCGAACGGGGCGGAACTGAAGCTTTCTTT. This encodes CASSPERGGTEAFF.

There are a few counts of this clone. V gene TRBV6-5 combines with J gene TRBJ2-1, with a weak D call TRBD1 (6 bases). Trimming took off 7 bases at V and 6 bases at J, with 13 bases between the two ends. Germline-derived CDR1 and CDR2 are MNHEY and SVGAGI. The CDR3 runs 13 residues. The CDR3 protein is CASMLTGINEQFF. CDR3 coding DNA: TGTGCCAGCATGTTGACAGGTATCAATGAGCAGTTCTTC.

The chain employs TRBV7-2 and TRBJ2-5; D perhaps matches TRBD2 (5 bases). The CDR3 covers 15 residues. V was shortened by 2 bases and J by 5 bases, with 15 bases between the two germline ends. Germline values: CDR1 SGHTA, CDR2 FQGNSA. CDR3 in DNA: TGTGCCAGCAGCTTAATGCATCCGGAGCGGGAGACCCAGTACTTC. Translated, it gives CASSLMHPERETQYF.

This rearrangement joins TRBV2 to TRBJ1-1; D possibly corresponds to TRBD1 (6 bases). Germline CDR1 SNHLY, CDR2 FYNNEI. The CDR3 is made up of 13 amino acids. Trimming removed 1 base from V and 4 bases from J, with 7 bases in between. The CDR3 is CASSEGGGTEAFF. For the CDR3, the DNA is TGTGCCAGCAGTGAAGGAGGGGGCACTGAAGCTTTCTTT.

The chain links TRBV7-2 to TRBJ1-3; unclear D gene. The germline V gene encodes CDR1 SGHTA and CDR2 FQGNSA. The CDR3 runs to 17 residues. V was shortened by 3 bases and J by 4 bases, with 19 bases between the two germline ends. Written as DNA, the CDR3 is TGTGCCAGCAGCTTCTTAAGTGGGGTGCTGGCCGGAAACACCATATATTTT. It yields the protein CASSFLSGVLAGNTIYF.

The V and J genes are TRBV27 and TRBJ1-5; 7 bases are a match to TRBD1. This CDR3 comprises 15 residues. Germline V CDR1 and CDR2: MNHEY, SMNVEV (reference sequence). The J segment lost 6 bases and the V segment lost 2 bases, leaving 7 bases of the junction unmatched. CDR3 residues: CASSLRRGPGQPQHF. As DNA, the CDR3 is TGTGCCAGCAGTTTAAGGAGGGGGCCCGGTCAGCCCCAGCATTTT.

The chain's CDR3 is CASSSPGTRAQHF. The CDR3 region has the DNA TGTGCCAGCAGCTCGCCCGGTACGCGGGCCCAGCATTTT. This chain uses TRBV5-6 with TRBJ1-5; D remains unclear. CDR3 length: 13 amino acids. The V gene's germline CDR1 is SGHDT and CDR2 YYEEEE. Trimming stripped 3 bases from V and 11 bases from J, with 15 bases between.

The chain carries TRBV15 and TRBJ1-3; no clear D gene. This CDR3 spans 14 amino acids. V shed 0 bases and J shed 9 bases, with 12 bases lying between them. Germline values: CDR1 LNHNV, CDR2 YYDKDF (reference sequence). Here the CDR3 DNA reads TGTGCCACCAGCAGAGATGATGCCCGGTCCACCATATATTTT. Protein: CATSRDDARSTIYF.

The chain has TRBV2 and TRBJ2-1; possibly TRBD2 for D (5 bases). The CDR3 runs to 14 residues. With 4 bases removed from V and 7 bases from J, the gap between germline ends came to 14 bases. Germline assignment: CDR1 SNHLY and CDR2 FYNNEI. The CDR3 sequence: CASSAGLFQNEQFF. For the CDR3, the DNA is TGTGCCAGCAGTGCTGGACTTTTTCAAAATGAGCAGTTCTTC. Full variable domain (rest looked up from reference TRBV2 and TRBJ2-1): EPEVTQTPSHQVTQMGQEVILRCVPISNHLYFYWYRQILGQKVEFLVSFYNNEISEKSEIFDDQFSVERPDGSNFTLKIRSTKLEDSAMYFCASSAGLFQNEQFFGPGTRLTVL.

Here the CDR3 reads CASSIYLGGTGVSAKNIQYF. The CDR3 nucleotides read TGTGCCAGTAGTATTTATCTGGGGGGGACAGGGGTTTCGGCCAAAAACATTCAGTACTTC. The chain links TRBV19 to TRBJ2-4; 10 bases are a match to TRBD1. Looked up from germline, CDR1 is LNHDA and CDR2 is SQIVND (reference sequence). The CDR3 is 20 residues long. V was clipped by 3 bases and J by 1 base; unmatched bases: 15.

CDR3: CASRDLALATNEKLFF. CDR3 in DNA: TGTGCCAGCAGGGACTTGGCCCTTGCAACTAATGAAAAACTGTTTTTT. The chain is built from TRBV27 and TRBJ1-4; D is unclear. Per the germline V gene, CDR1 is MNHEY and CDR2 is SMNVEV (reference sequence). The CDR3 is made up of 16 amino acids. V was shortened by 6 bases and J by 0 bases, with 14 bases between the two germline ends.

The V gene is TRBV7-9, the J gene TRBJ1-2; D is unclear. The CDR3 length is 15 residues. With 2 bases removed from V and 0 bases from J, the gap between germline ends came to 10 bases. Looked up from germline, CDR1 is SEHNR and CDR2 is FQNEAQ (reference sequence). The CDR3 reads CASSLKDQANYGYTF. DNA for the CDR3: TGTGCCAGCAGCTTAAAAGATCAAGCTAACTATGGCTACACCTTC.

The chain couples TRBV5-1 to TRBJ2-5, with 8 nucleotides matching TRBD1. The CDR3 sequence is 16 residues long. The germline CDR1 and CDR2 sequences are SGHRS and YFSETQ. The trim removed 3 bases at V and 1 base at J, leaving 8 bases unmatched. Here the CDR3 DNA reads TGCGCCAGCAGCTCGGGGACAGGAGGTTTCCAAGAGACCCAGTACTTC. This codes for CASSSGTGGFQETQYF.

On this clone itself: A read error may produce the germline difference seen at one junction end. V gene TRBV18 combines with J gene TRBJ1-1; D not certain. The CDR3 is made up of 14 amino acids. CDR1 KGHSH and CDR2 LQKENI come from the germline V gene. The CDR3 DNA reads as TGTGCCAGCTCACCTGAATGGCGGAACGCTGAAGCTTTCTTT. Translation gives CASSPEWRNAEAFF.

This chain uses TRBV5-1 with TRBJ2-7, with D perhaps assigned TRBD1 or TRBD2 (5 bases each). V was cut by 0 bases and J by 0 bases, with 16 bases left in between. The length of the CDR3 is 17 residues. The germline V gene has CDR1 SGHRS and CDR2 YFSETQ. The CDR3 is CASSLAQTGPSSYEQYF. DNA for the CDR3: TGCGCCAGCAGCTTGGCTCAAACGGGACCTAGCTCCTACGAGCAGTACTTC.

This clone was seen just once. The same CDR3 arises from other DNA sequences in this sample as well. The chain uses TRBV19 and TRBJ1-1; 8 positions match TRBD1. The CDR3 is 13 amino acids. The V and J ends lost 5 bases and 5 bases, in that order; junction bases with no gene match: 4. The germline V gene has CDR1 LNHDA and CDR2 SQIVND (reference sequence). CDR3 sequence (DNA): TGTGCCAGTAGTCGGACAGGGCGGACTGAAGCTTTCTTT. It is translated as CASSRTGRTEAFF.